Sequencing of this T cell receptor (beta chain) was carried out in a study of blood T cell repertoires in COVID-19. The assay was immunoSEQ multiplex PCR, and TCRdb's table has in-frame clones only and misses some. The repertoire holds approximately 54,000 clones, with 81% as singletons. The CDR3 loop spans 13 amino acids. The V gene's germline CDR1 is MNHEY and CDR2 SVGEGT. Deletions cut 2 bases from V and 6 bases from J, with 10 bases between. Sequencing used peripheral blood. The chain combines TRBV6-2 or TRBV6-3 with TRBJ1-2; D is ambiguous. The clonotype comes from a woman aged 55 to 70 with acute or convalescent COVID-19. The CDR3 here is CASSYGEVDGYTF. Here the CDR3 DNA reads TGTGCCAGCAGTTACGGAGAGGTCGATGGCTACACCTTC.